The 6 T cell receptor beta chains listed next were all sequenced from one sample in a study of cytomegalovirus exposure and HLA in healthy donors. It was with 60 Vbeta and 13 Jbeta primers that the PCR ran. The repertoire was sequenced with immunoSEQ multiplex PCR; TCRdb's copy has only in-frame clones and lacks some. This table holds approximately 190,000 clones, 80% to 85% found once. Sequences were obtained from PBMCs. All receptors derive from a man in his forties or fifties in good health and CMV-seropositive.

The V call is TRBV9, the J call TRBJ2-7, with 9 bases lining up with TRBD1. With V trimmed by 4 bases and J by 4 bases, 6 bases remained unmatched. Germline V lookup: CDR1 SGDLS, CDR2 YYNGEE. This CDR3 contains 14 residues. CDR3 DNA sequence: TGTGCCAGCAGCTTACAGGGGGCGGGTTACGAGCAGTACTTC. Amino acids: CASSLQGAGYEQYF.

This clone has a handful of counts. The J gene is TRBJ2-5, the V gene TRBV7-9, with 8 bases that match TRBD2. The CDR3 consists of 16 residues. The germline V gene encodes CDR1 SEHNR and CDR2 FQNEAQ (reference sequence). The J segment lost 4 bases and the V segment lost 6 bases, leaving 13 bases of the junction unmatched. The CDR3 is CASSGAIRGGGETQYF. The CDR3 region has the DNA TGTGCCAGCAGTGGGGCGATACGGGGGGGAGGAGAGACCCAGTACTTC. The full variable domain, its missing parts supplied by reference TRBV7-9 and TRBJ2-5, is DTGVSQNPRHKITKRGQNVTFRCDPISEHNRLYWYRQTLGQGPEFLTYFQNEAQLEKSRLLSDRFSAERPKGSFSTLEIQRTEQGDSAMYLCASSGAIRGGGETQYFGPGTRLLVL.

The DNA of the CDR3 is TGTGCCCTCCGGACATCGGGGGACACTGAAGCTTTCTTT. This codes for CALRTSGDTEAFF. The chain combines TRBV6-1 with TRBJ1-1; a weak D match, TRBD1 (5 bases). This CDR3 spans 13 amino acids. The germline gives CDR1 MNHNS, CDR2 SASEGT. Trimming removed 11 bases at V and 3 bases at J, with 16 bases between.

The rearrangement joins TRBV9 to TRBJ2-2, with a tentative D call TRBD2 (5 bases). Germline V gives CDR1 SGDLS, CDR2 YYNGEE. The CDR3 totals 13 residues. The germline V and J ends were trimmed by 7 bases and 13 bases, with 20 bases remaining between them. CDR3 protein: CASSLDSDGGLFF. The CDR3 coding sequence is TGTGCCAGCTCCCTGGACTCGGACGGAGGGCTGTTTTTT. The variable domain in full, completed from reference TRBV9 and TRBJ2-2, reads DSGVTQTPKHLITATGQRVTLRCSPRSGDLSVYWYQQSLDQGLQFLIQYYNGEERAKGNILERFSAQQFPDLHSELNLSSLELGDSALYFCASSLDSDGGLFFGEGSRLTVL.

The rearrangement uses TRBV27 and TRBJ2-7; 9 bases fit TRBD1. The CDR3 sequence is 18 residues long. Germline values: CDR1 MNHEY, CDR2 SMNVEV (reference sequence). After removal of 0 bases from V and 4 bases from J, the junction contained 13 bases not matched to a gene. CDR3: CASSLSFGTGISWYEQYF. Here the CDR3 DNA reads TGTGCCAGCAGTTTATCCTTTGGGACAGGGATTTCCTGGTACGAGCAGTACTTC.

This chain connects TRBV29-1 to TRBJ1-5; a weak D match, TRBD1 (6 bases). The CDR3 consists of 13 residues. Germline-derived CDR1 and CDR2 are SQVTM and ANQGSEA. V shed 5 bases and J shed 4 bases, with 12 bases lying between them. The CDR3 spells CSVQTGKNQPQHF. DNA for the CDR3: TGCAGCGTTCAGACAGGAAAGAATCAGCCCCAGCATTTT.